This TCR beta chain was sequenced for a study of blood T cell repertoires in COVID-19. About the research overall: From the United States, Italy and Spain came samples of acute and convalescent COVID-19. Nucleic acid was either cDNA or gDNA, and it came from T cells, B-cell-depleted T cells, or PBMCs.

As handled by the study authors: Counts of nucleated cells, estimated from reference gene primer amplification, were obtained. Using immunoSEQ multiplex PCR, the repertoire was profiled, and TCRdb retains in-frame clones only, with some absent. That table is the source of V, J and clone size, and D and trimming were worked out from the DNA. Of over 250,000 clones in the sample, about nine tenths were seen once. This CDR3 is built from 16 residues. Germline V gene sequence: CDR1 SGHRS, CDR2 YFSETQ. Germline trimming cut 4 bases from V and 8 bases from J; bases unmatched to any gene: 11. The sample comprised peripheral blood. J is TRBJ2-2 and V is TRBV5-1; 10 bases map to TRBD2. This receptor was identified in a woman between 45 and 60 years old with COVID-19, enrolled during active disease. CDR3 nucleotides: TGCGCCAGCAGCCCCGGGACTAGCGACCGAACTGGGGAGCTGTTTTTT. It translates to CASSPGTSDRTGELFF.